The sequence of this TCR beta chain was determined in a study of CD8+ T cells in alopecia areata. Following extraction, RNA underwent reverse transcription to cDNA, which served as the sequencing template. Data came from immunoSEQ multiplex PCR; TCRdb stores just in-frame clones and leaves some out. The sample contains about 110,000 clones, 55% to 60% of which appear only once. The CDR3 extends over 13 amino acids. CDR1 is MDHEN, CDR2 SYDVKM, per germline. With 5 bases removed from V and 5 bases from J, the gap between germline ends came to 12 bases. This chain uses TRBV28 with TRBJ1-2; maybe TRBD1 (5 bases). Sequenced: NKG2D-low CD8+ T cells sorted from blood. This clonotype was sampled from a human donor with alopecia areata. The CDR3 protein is CASSHTAGYGYTF. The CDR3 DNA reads TGTGCCAGCAGTCACACGGCAGGGTATGGCTACACCTTC.